This TCR beta chain was identified in a study of shared clonotypes between healthy human individuals. Study observations and caveats: Shared clonotypes across all four donors exceeded non-shared ones in generation probability. Donor scarcity curtailed the genetic and exposure-history diversity represented herein. Between a few donors, naive CD4 clonotypes were shared at a level of about 5%.

Sequenced by immunoSEQ multiplex PCR; TCRdb stores in-frame clones only, minus some. The sample shows about 800,000 clones, about 96% of them seen only once. Points on this clone: Its antigen remains unidentified.

CD8 cells regarded as naive lacked CD45RO, were positively chosen for CCR7, and omitted terminally differentiated effector memory CD45RA+ cells. Adult Caucasians living in Nashville, Tennessee made up all of the donors. Unmatched junction bases numbered 4, after V lost 1 base and J lost 7 bases. CDR3 length: 15 amino acids. Germline CDR1 SGHTA, CDR2 FQGNSA. The sequence derives from a man between 25 and 39 years old in good health. The chain has TRBV7-2 and TRBJ2-2; 9 nucleotides match TRBD2. The material sequenced was naive CD8+ T cells sorted from blood. DNA of the CDR3: TGTGCCAGCAGCTTAGTAGCGGGAGCGGGCGGGGAGCTGTTTTTT. Its translation is CASSLVAGAGGELFF.